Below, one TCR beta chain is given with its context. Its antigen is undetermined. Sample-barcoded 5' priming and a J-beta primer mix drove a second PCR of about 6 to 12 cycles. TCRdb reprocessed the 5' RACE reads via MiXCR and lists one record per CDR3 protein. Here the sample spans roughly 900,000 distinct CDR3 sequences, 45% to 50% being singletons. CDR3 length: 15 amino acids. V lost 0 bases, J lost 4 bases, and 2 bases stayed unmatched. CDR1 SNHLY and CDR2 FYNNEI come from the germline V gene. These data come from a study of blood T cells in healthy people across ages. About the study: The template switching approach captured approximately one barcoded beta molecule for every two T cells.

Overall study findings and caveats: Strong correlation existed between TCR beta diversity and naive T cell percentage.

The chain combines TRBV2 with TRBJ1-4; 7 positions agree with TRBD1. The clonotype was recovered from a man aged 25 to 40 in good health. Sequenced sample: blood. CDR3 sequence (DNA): TGTGCCAGCAGTGAAGCTGGGACAGTTAATGAAAAACTGTTTTTT. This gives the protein CASSEAGTVNEKLFF.